This passage covers 18 T cell receptor beta chains from one sample sequenced in a study of siplizumab effects on memory and regulatory T cells. TCRdb keeps only in-frame clones here, not all; method: immunoSEQ multiplex PCR. The table lists 75,000 to 100,000 clones, roughly 94% of them singletons, with about 1.5% in the top ten. The sample was non-Treg CD4+ T cells sorted from blood. These TCRs come from a human donor in good health.

The chain couples TRBV27 to TRBJ2-7; a possible D gene is TRBD1 (6 bases). The CDR3 covers 13 residues. Germline CDR1 MNHEY, CDR2 SMNVEV (reference sequence). Trimming shortened V by 7 bases and J by 1 base, and 11 bases separated the two germline ends. The CDR3 DNA follows: TGTGCCAGCACACCGACAGGATCCTACGAGCAGTACTTC. Encoded protein: CASTPTGSYEQYF.

The chain recombines TRBV6-1 with TRBJ1-5, with 8 positions matching TRBD1. The CDR3 has 15 amino acids. Germline CDR1 MNHNS, CDR2 SASEGT. The junction had 6 bases not matched to a gene; V was cut back by 3 bases and J by 5 bases. This CDR3 is CASSEEPGGHQPQHF. The CDR3 DNA reads as TGTGCCAGCAGTGAGGAGCCAGGGGGCCATCAGCCCCAGCATTTT.

The chain recombines TRBV30 with TRBJ1-1, with 10 bases lining up with TRBD1. The CDR3 consists of 12 residues. The germline V gene encodes CDR1 GTSNPN and CDR2 SVGIG (reference sequence). V gave up 8 bases and J gave up 1 base; unmatched junction bases: 1. This chain's CDR3 is CAGDRGNTEAFF. The DNA of the CDR3 is TGTGCCGGGGACAGGGGGAACACTGAAGCTTTCTTT.

A word on this clone: Compared with germline, one end of the junction differs, possibly owing to a read error. The chain combines TRBV20-1 with TRBJ2-1, with TRBD2 matching 8 bases. The CDR3 sequence is 11 residues long. Germline V gives CDR1 DFQATT, CDR2 SNEGSKA (reference sequence). The CDR3 is CSASFERERIF. The CDR3 nucleotides are TGCAGTGCTAGTTTCGAGCGGGAGCGGATCTTC.

This clone was counted once. The junction departs from the called germline gene at one end, perhaps through a read error. This chain links TRBV27 with TRBJ1-4, with TRBD1 as a possible D gene (5 bases). The CDR3 runs 15 residues. Germline loops: CDR1 MNHEY, CDR2 SMNVEV (reference sequence). The CDR3 nucleotides are TGTGCCAGCAGTCCGGGCGGGGCAACTTATGAAAAACTGTTTTTT. It is translated as CASSPGGATYEKLFF. Complete variable domain (other parts from reference TRBV27 and TRBJ1-4): EAQVTQNPRYLITVTGKKLTVTCSQNMNHEYMSWYRQDPGLGLRQIYYSMNVEVTDKGDVPEGYKVSRKEKRNFPLILESPSPNQTSLYFCASSPGGATYEKLFFGSGTQLSVL.

This chain connects TRBV18 to TRBJ1-2; a weak D match, TRBD1 (6 bases). The CDR3 spans 16 residues. Trimming took off 6 bases at V and 0 bases at J, with 17 bases between the two ends. Germline values: CDR1 KGHSH, CDR2 LQKENI. CDR3 loop: CASSRPWGQPNYGYTF. For the CDR3, the DNA is TGTGCCAGCTCCCGACCGTGGGGACAACCTAACTATGGCTACACCTTC.

The chain combines TRBV30 with TRBJ2-5; perhaps TRBD1 as D (5 bases). V was pared by 4 bases and J by 2 bases, with 11 bases between. The V gene's germline CDR1 is GTSNPN and CDR2 SVGIG (reference sequence). The CDR3 consists of 13 residues. Here the CDR3 reads CAWTGFGQETQYF. The CDR3 nucleotides are TGTGCCTGGACAGGGTTCGGGCAAGAGACCCAGTACTTC. The full variable domain, completed using reference TRBV30 and TRBJ2-5, is SQTIHQWPATLVQPVGSPLSLECTVEGTSNPNLYWYRQAAGRGLQLLFYSVGIGQISSEVPQNLSASRPQDRQFILSSKKLLLSDSGFYLCAWTGFGQETQYFGPGTRLLVL.

The chain employs TRBV28 and TRBJ2-2; 7 bases match TRBD1. This CDR3 has 17 residues. Per the germline V gene, CDR1 is MDHEN and CDR2 is SYDVKM. The V and J ends lost 4 bases and 2 bases, in that order; junction bases with no gene match: 10. CDR3 region: CASSSPFRDRNTGELFF. The CDR3 DNA follows: TGTGCCAGCAGTTCCCCCTTTCGGGACAGAAACACCGGGGAGCTGTTTTTT.

The chain has TRBV15 and TRBJ2-2; D is perhaps TRBD1 (6 bases). V shed 4 bases and J shed 3 bases, with 9 bases lying between them. This CDR3 is 14 amino acids long. CDR1 is LNHNV and CDR2 is YYDKDF in the germline V gene (reference sequence). CDR3 sequence (DNA): TGTGCCACCAGCAAACAGGGATACACCGGGGAGCTGTTTTTT. It yields the protein CATSKQGYTGELFF.

V and J are TRBV28 and TRBJ2-2, with a possible D match to TRBD2 (6 bases). The CDR3 is 17 residues long. V was cut by 4 bases and J by 5 bases, with 20 bases left in between. Germline CDR1 is MDHEN and CDR2 is SYDVKM. CDR3 region: CASSSLRTTAGTGELFF. The DNA of the CDR3 is TGTGCCAGCAGTTCACTGAGAACTACTGCGGGGACCGGGGAGCTGTTTTTT. The full variable domain, its missing parts supplied by reference TRBV28 and TRBJ2-2, is DVKVTQSSRYLVKRTGEKVFLECVQDMDHENMFWYRQDPGLGLRLIYFSYDVKMKEKGDIPEGYSVSREKKERFSLILESASTNQTSMYLCASSSLRTTAGTGELFFGEGSRLTVL.

The DNA of the CDR3 is TGTGCCACCAGTATCGACACGAACACCGGGGAGCTGTTTTTT. It codes for CATSIDTNTGELFF. The chain links TRBV15 to TRBJ2-2; D call uncertain. The CDR3 spans 14 residues. The ends were cut back, 6 bases at V and 0 bases at J, with 8 bases in the middle. CDR1 is LNHNV, CDR2 YYDKDF, per germline (reference sequence).

The table lists this clone with a few counts. The rearrangement uses TRBV27 and TRBJ1-1, with D tentatively TRBD1 (6 bases). V was cut by 5 bases and J by 2 bases, with 9 bases left in between. Germline-derived CDR1 and CDR2 are MNHEY and SMNVEV (reference sequence). This CDR3 region has 13 residues. The CDR3 DNA reads TGTGCCAGCAGTAAACAGGGAAACACTGAAGCTTTCTTT. Translating it yields CASSKQGNTEAFF.

The chain is built from TRBV18 and TRBJ1-5; 8 nucleotides align to TRBD1. This CDR3 has 15 residues. The germline V gene encodes CDR1 KGHSH and CDR2 LQKENI. J gave up 4 bases and V 5 bases, and 7 bases lay outside the gene matches. The CDR3 spells CASSAGQVINQPQHF. Written as DNA, the CDR3 is TGTGCCAGCTCAGCGGGACAGGTGATTAATCAGCCCCAGCATTTT.

This rearrangement joins TRBV7-8 to TRBJ2-7; no clear D gene. CDR1 SGHVS and CDR2 FQNEAQ come from the germline V gene. The CDR3 is made up of 11 amino acids. The V end was cut by 6 bases, the J end by 5 bases, with 8 bases between. CDR3 bases: TGTGCCAGCAGTAGACACGACGAGCAGTACTTC. The encoded protein is CASSRHDEQYF. Complete variable domain (other parts from reference TRBV7-8 and TRBJ2-7): GAGVSQSPRYKVAKRGQDVALRCDPISGHVSLFWYQQALGQGPEFLTYFQNEAQLDKSGLPSDRFFAERPEGSVSTLKIQRTQQEDSAVYLCASSRHDEQYFGPGTRLTVT.

This clone was recorded once. The chain recombines TRBV27 with TRBJ2-7, with 7 bases lining up with TRBD2. Germline values: CDR1 MNHEY, CDR2 SMNVEV (reference sequence). Germline trimming cut 3 bases from V and 7 bases from J; bases unmatched to any gene: 6. CDR3 length: 13 amino acids. DNA for the CDR3: TGTGCCAGCAGTTTCGGCGGGAGAAGAGAGCAGTACTTC. It translates to CASSFGGRREQYF.

This CDR3 reads CASSLVGYPGELFF. Here the CDR3 DNA reads TGCGCCAGCAGCTTAGTAGGGTACCCCGGGGAGCTGTTTTTT. V gene TRBV5-1 combines with J gene TRBJ2-2, with unresolved D. Germline V gene sequence: CDR1 SGHRS, CDR2 YFSETQ. With 2 bases removed from V and 6 bases from J, the gap between germline ends came to 11 bases. The CDR3 runs 14 residues.

CDR3 protein: CASSETGLAGGQQFF. The CDR3 DNA is TGCGCCAGCAGTGAGACCGGACTAGCGGGAGGGCAGCAGTTCTTC. The rearrangement links TRBV10-2 to TRBJ2-1, with 15 bases identical to TRBD2. The CDR3 is 15 amino acids. Germline-derived CDR1 and CDR2 are WSHSY and SAAADI. The ends lost 2 bases at V and 11 bases at J; junction bases unmatched: 4.

The rearrangement links TRBV29-1 to TRBJ2-1; the D is unclear. The V gene lost 7 bases and the J gene lost 10 bases, with 14 bases spanning the gap. The CDR3 length is 11 residues. Germline assignment: CDR1 SQVTM and CDR2 ANQGSEA. CDR3 amino acids: CSGRAAGEQFF. In DNA, the CDR3 is TGCAGCGGCCGGGCGGCAGGCGAGCAGTTCTTC.